This T cell receptor beta chain emerged from a study of cytomegalovirus exposure and HLA in healthy donors. The germline V gene encodes CDR1 MGHDK and CDR2 SYGVNS. The junction had 13 bases not matched to a gene; V was cut back by 7 bases and J by 1 base. The CDR3 has 18 amino acids. Repertoires were generated with immunoSEQ multiplex PCR, while TCRdb's copy carries only in-frame clones and drops some. The sample records about 54,000 clones, approximately 89% being singletons. The chain uses TRBV25-1 and TRBJ2-3; 11 positions match TRBD2. The sequencing sample was made of PBMCs. This TCR was sampled from a young woman in good health and CMV-seropositive. As DNA, the CDR3 is TGTGCCAGCAAAACACTAGCGGGGGCCAGGCTGGGCACAGATACGCAGTATTTT. This gives the protein CASKTLAGARLGTDTQYF. The full variable domain, with the rest looked up from reference TRBV25-1 and TRBJ2-3, is EADIYQTPRYLVIGTGKKITLECSQTMGHDKMYWYQQDPGMELHLIHYSYGVNSTEKGDLSSESTVSRIRTEHFPLTLESARPSHTSQYLCASKTLAGARLGTDTQYFGPGTRLTVL.